This is a list of T cell receptor beta chains from one sample in a study of blood T cell repertoires in COVID-19. Sequenced by immunoSEQ multiplex PCR; TCRdb stores in-frame clones only, minus some. In the table there are around 370,000 clones, around 90% of which are singletons. Sequencing was carried out using peripheral blood. These receptors came from a young man with active or convalescent COVID-19. The CDR3 runs from the conserved cysteine through the conserved F or W. A D gene is named only where the DNA matches it firmly. Clone size is stated in some rows and not others, as once, few, many or a class when expanded.

D gene	clone size	V gene	J gene	CDR3 protein	CDR3 DNA
-	-	TRBV9	TRBJ1-6	CASSAEQDSGNSPLHF	TGTGCCAGCAGCGCCGAGCAGGACTCCGGTAATTCACCCCTCCACTTT
-	-	TRBV5-1	TRBJ1-3	CASSLGGNSGNTIYF	TGCGCCAGCAGCTTGGGAGGTAACTCTGGAAACACCATATATTTT
-	-	TRBV7-2	TRBJ2-5	CASSSRETQYF	TGTGCCAGCAGCTCACGGGAGACCCAGTACTTC
TRBD2	-	TRBV10-3	TRBJ2-1	CAISAGTSGTNEQFF	TGTGCCATCAGTGCCGGGACTAGCGGAACCAATGAGCAGTTCTTC
-	-	TRBV14	TRBJ2-5	CASSQGLANRVQETQYF	TGTGCCAGCAGCCAAGGACTGGCAAACAGGGTCCAAGAGACCCAGTACTTC
-	once	TRBV24-1	TRBJ2-1	CATSEGVGLSSYNEQFF	TGTGCCACCAGTGAAGGGGTGGGGTTGAGCTCCTACAATGAGCAGTTCTTC
TRBD1	-	TRBV11-2	TRBJ2-1	CASSLGGTGDQNEQFF	TGTGCCAGCAGCTTAGGTGGGACAGGGGATCAGAATGAGCAGTTCTTC
TRBD1	-	TRBV24-1	TRBJ2-5	CATSDHGQGGETQYF	TGTGCCACCAGTGACCATGGACAGGGCGGAGAGACCCAGTACTTC
-	-	TRBV6-5	TRBJ2-6	CAGTSFGGANVLTF	TGTGCCGGAACTTCTTTTGGTGGGGCCAACGTGCTGACTTTC
TRBD1	-	TRBV2	TRBJ2-2	CASSEDRTGATGELFF	TGTGCCAGCAGTGAAGACCGGACAGGGGCCACCGGGGAGCTGTTTTTT
TRBD1	-	TRBV5-4	TRBJ1-6	CASSLSSGGSSYNSPLHF	TGTGCCAGCAGCCTATCATCAGGGGGGAGCTCCTATAATTCACCCCTCCACTTT
-	once	TRBV13	TRBJ1-2	CASSLFGETETYGYTF	TGTGCCAGCAGCTTGTTCGGGGAAACAGAGACCTATGGCTACACCTTC
-	-	TRBV7-3	TRBJ1-1	CASSLQGGGTEAFF	TGTGCCAGCAGCTTACAGGGTGGTGGCACTGAAGCTTTCTTT
TRBD2	-	TRBV9	TRBJ2-5	CASSVEGTSGIHETQYF	TGTGCCAGCAGCGTAGAAGGGACTAGCGGGATCCATGAGACCCAGTACTTC
TRBD1	few	TRBV24-1	TRBJ2-2	CATSDRQGSRELFF	TGTGCCACCAGTGACCGACAGGGCAGTCGGGAGCTGTTTTTT
-	once	TRBV24-1	TRBJ1-5	CATSDTRAGPWLQPQHF	TGTGCCACCAGTGATACACGCGCGGGACCCTGGCTTCAGCCCCAGCATTTT
-	-	TRBV5-8	TRBJ2-4	CASIWGLAKNIQYF	TGTGCCAGCATCTGGGGCCTAGCCAAAAACATTCAGTACTTC
-	-	TRBV19	TRBJ2-2	CASSIEREKTGELFF	TGTGCCAGTAGTATAGAACGGGAAAAAACCGGGGAGCTGTTTTTT
-	-	TRBV28	TRBJ1-5	CASSRFEDWPQHF	TGTGCCAGCAGCCGATTCGAGGATTGGCCCCAGCATTTT
TRBD2	-	TRBV11-2	TRBJ2-1	CASSLQLAGVQFF	TGTGCCAGCAGCTTACAACTAGCGGGAGTTCAGTTCTTC
TRBD2	-	TRBV29-1	TRBJ2-3	CSARAGGRDTQYF	TGCAGCGCCCGAGCGGGAGGAAGGGATACGCAGTATTTT
-	-	TRBV19	TRBJ1-2	CASSNSLGARYGYTF	TGTGCCAGTAGTAACTCCCTAGGGGCCCGTTATGGCTACACCTTC
TRBD1	-	TRBV2	TRBJ1-2	CASRETGAGYGYTF	TGTGCCAGCAGAGAAACAGGGGCCGGCTATGGCTACACCTTC
-	-	TRBV3-1/TRBV3-2	TRBJ1-1	CASSQGWGDTEAFF	TGTGCCAGCAGCCAAGGTTGGGGGGACACTGAAGCTTTCTTT
TRBD2	-	TRBV6-5	TRBJ2-2	CASISSGGAGELFF	TGTGCCAGCATATCTAGCGGGGGGGCCGGGGAGCTGTTTTTT
TRBD2	-	TRBV15	TRBJ2-3	CATSRDPSGGTDTQYF	TGTGCCACCAGCAGAGATCCTAGCGGGGGCACAGATACGCAGTATTTT
TRBD1	once	TRBV28	TRBJ1-2	CASSTYTGTAQNYGYTF	TGTGCCAGCAGTACCTACACCGGGACAGCGCAAAACTATGGCTACACCTTC
TRBD1	-	TRBV28	TRBJ1-4	CASSPWTGDDEKLFF	TGTGCCAGCAGTCCTTGGACAGGGGATGATGAAAAACTGTTTTTT
-	once	TRBV25-1	TRBJ1-1	CASSWGLDSPEAFF	TGTGCCAGCAGTTGGGGACTAGATTCCCCCGAAGCTTTCTTT
-	-	TRBV6-4	TRBJ1-1	CASSAAGDTEAFF	TGTGCCAGCAGTGCTGCGGGGGACACTGAAGCTTTCTTT
-	once	TRBV4-3	TRBJ1-6	CASSQDTDSRYSPLHF	TGCGCCAGCAGCCAAGATACGGACAGCCGATATTCACCCCTCCACTTT
TRBD2	few	TRBV3-1/TRBV3-2	TRBJ2-1	CASSHVSGSYNEQFF	TGTGCCAGCAGCCACGTTAGCGGGAGCTACAATGAGCAGTTCTTC
-	-	TRBV6-5	TRBJ1-4	CASIRGATNEKLFF	TGTGCCAGCATTAGGGGTGCAACTAATGAAAAACTGTTTTTT
-	-	TRBV4-3	TRBJ2-4	CASSQDADLGRKNIQYF	TGCGCCAGCAGCCAAGATGCCGACTTGGGGCGCAAAAACATTCAGTACTTC
TRBD1	-	TRBV7-4	TRBJ1-5	CASSAGWGQGILNQPQHF	TGTGCCAGCAGCGCCGGATGGGGACAGGGAATTTTAAATCAGCCCCAGCATTTT
-	-	TRBV27	TRBJ1-5	CASSLGNNQPQHF	TGTGCCAGCAGCCTAGGTAACAATCAGCCCCAGCATTTT
-	-	TRBV5-1	TRBJ1-1	CASTPGGATEAFF	TGCGCCAGCACTCCCGGAGGAGCCACTGAAGCTTTCTTT
-	once	TRBV27	TRBJ2-1	CASSRLRDEQFF	TGTGCCAGCAGTCGACTAAGAGATGAGCAGTTCTTC
-	-	TRBV27	TRBJ1-6	CASSLSLRRDSPLHF	TGTGCCAGCAGTTTATCGTTACGCCGGGATTCACCCCTCCACTTT
TRBD2	-	TRBV19	TRBJ2-1	CASNPGTSAYNEQFF	TGTGCCAGTAACCCCGGGACTAGCGCCTACAATGAGCAGTTCTTC
TRBD1	-	TRBV7-2	TRBJ1-1	CASSRDRSNTEAFF	TGTGCCAGCAGCCGGGACAGGAGTAACACTGAAGCTTTCTTT
-	-	TRBV7-2	TRBJ2-7	CASSLAYGTYEQYF	TGTGCCAGCAGCTTAGCGTACGGGACCTACGAGCAGTACTTC
TRBD2	-	TRBV15	TRBJ2-3	CATSRDLAGATDTQYF	TGTGCCACCAGCAGAGACCTCGCGGGAGCGACAGATACGCAGTATTTT
-	-	TRBV12-3/TRBV12-4	TRBJ2-5	CASSLQETQYF	TGTGCCAGCAGCCTACAAGAGACCCAGTACTTC
TRBD1	-	TRBV7-2	TRBJ1-6	CASSDRDRFRSPLHF	TGTGCCAGCAGCGATCGGGACAGGTTTCGGTCACCCCTCCACTTT
TRBD2	-	TRBV5-5	TRBJ2-1	CASSLAGAGGFGEQFF	TGTGCCAGCAGCTTGGCCGGAGCGGGAGGGTTTGGTGAGCAGTTCTTC
TRBD2	-	TRBV7-3	TRBJ2-4	CASSLGTSGSWPFAKNIQYF	TGTGCCAGCAGCTTAGGGACTAGCGGGAGTTGGCCCTTTGCCAAAAACATTCAGTACTTC
TRBD1	-	TRBV28	TRBJ1-2	CASSTGQGHGYTF	TGTGCCAGCAGCACCGGACAGGGACATGGCTACACCTTC
TRBD2	-	TRBV10-2	TRBJ2-1	CASSESGGLAGGWNEQFF	TGCGCCAGCAGTGAGTCGGGGGGACTAGCGGGAGGGTGGAATGAGCAGTTCTTC
-	-	TRBV25-1	TRBJ1-1	CASRDDRGNTEAFF	TGTGCCAGCAGGGACGACAGAGGGAACACTGAAGCTTTCTTT
TRBD1	few	TRBV27	TRBJ1-1	CASSNPGQANTEAFF	TGTGCCAGCAGTAATCCGGGACAGGCGAACACTGAAGCTTTCTTT
-	-	TRBV6-5	TRBJ1-2	CASSYYAGFTNYGYTF	TGTGCCAGCAGTTACTACGCGGGATTTACTAACTATGGCTACACCTTC
-	-	TRBV7-2	TRBJ2-3	CASSTRQGTDTQYF	TGTGCCAGCAGCACCCGACAGGGCACAGATACGCAGTATTTT
TRBD2	-	TRBV4-2	TRBJ2-2	CASSRLGLDGNTGELFF	TGTGCCAGCAGCCGCCTGGGACTAGATGGCAACACCGGGGAGCTGTTTTTT
TRBD1	-	TRBV9	TRBJ2-5	CASSPWTGPQETQYF	TGTGCCAGCAGCCCTTGGACAGGGCCTCAAGAGACCCAGTACTTC
-	once	TRBV9	TRBJ1-6	CASSVADKSVSPLHF	TGTGCCAGCAGCGTAGCGGACAAAAGTGTTTCACCCCTCCACTTT
TRBD1	-	TRBV30	TRBJ2-7	CAWSVSPPGQGAEQYF	TGTGCCTGGAGTGTAAGCCCCCCGGGACAGGGGGCGGAGCAGTACTTC